The 31 T cell receptor beta chains below all came from one sample that was sequenced in a study of beta chain features in type 1 diabetes. General study results and limits: Shortening of TCRB CDR3s, moderate but significant, appeared in all four CD4+ subsets of Type 1 diabetes patients.

For these receptors, no antigen is known. Expressed TCRB transcripts got sequenced, as all isolated RNA was reverse transcribed. The table came from immunoSEQ multiplex PCR; TCRdb's copy has only in-frame clones and leaves some out. The data contain around 690,000 clones, roughly 12% of them singletons. The sequenced sample was naive CD4+ T cells from blood. Receptors were obtained from a man in his thirties or forties with type 1 diabetes.

V usage is TRBV5-1 and J usage is TRBJ2-6; TRBD1 is a possible D gene (5 bases). V dropped 4 bases and J dropped 3 bases, with 14 bases sitting between them. Germline lookup yields CDR1 SGHRS and CDR2 YFSETQ. The CDR3 is 16 residues long. The CDR3 region is CASSTAQGGGANVLTF. Here the CDR3 DNA reads TGCGCCAGCAGCACAGCCCAGGGTGGTGGGGCCAACGTCCTGACTTTC.

This clone was counted once. The chain is built from TRBV11-3 and TRBJ2-2; D gene unclear. CDR3 length equals 14 residues. The V end lost 3 bases, the J end lost 4 bases, and 9 bases lay between the germline ends. CDR1 is SGHNT, CDR2 YENEEA, per germline. The CDR3 region is CASSFSLTTGELFF. CDR3 DNA sequence: TGTGCCAGCAGCTTTTCGTTAACCACCGGGGAGCTGTTTTTT.

This chain's CDR3 is CASSQEKGGGLQETQYF. The CDR3 nucleotides are TGTGCCAGCAGCCAAGAGAAAGGAGGTGGGCTCCAAGAGACCCAGTACTTC. J is TRBJ2-5 and V is TRBV4-2, with D possibly matching TRBD2 (5 bases). Germline lookup yields CDR1 LGHNA and CDR2 YNFKEQ. Trimming left V 0 bases short and J 1 base short, with 15 bases between. This CDR3 spans 17 amino acids.

This clone was seen more than once but under ten times. The chain employs TRBV28 and TRBJ2-7; 7 nucleotides align to TRBD1. The CDR3 has 15 residues. CDR1 and CDR2 from the germline V gene are MDHEN and SYDVKM. V shed 5 bases, J shed 0 bases, and the junction held 7 bases outside the gene matches. The CDR3 loop reads CASSNRGRTSYEQYF. The CDR3 bases are TGTGCCAGCAGTAACAGGGGACGAACCTCCTACGAGCAGTACTTC.

There are a few counts of this clone. The chain carries TRBV11-2 and TRBJ2-5; TRBD1 aligns across 9 bases. The CDR3 sequence is 13 residues long. Germline loops: CDR1 SGHAT, CDR2 FQNNGV. With 5 bases clipped from V and 5 bases from J, the junction kept 3 bases outside the gene matches. The CDR3 is CASSRTGEETQYF. The CDR3 DNA is TGTGCCAGCAGCCGGACAGGGGAGGAGACCCAGTACTTC.

This chain joins TRBV6-4 and TRBJ1-6; D might be TRBD1 (5 bases). This CDR3 has 14 amino acids. Trimming took off 7 bases at V and 13 bases at J, with 20 bases between the two ends. The germline CDR1 and CDR2 sequences are MRHNA and SNTAGT. The CDR3 coding sequence is TGTGCCAGCACTCTAGACCCAGGGCTTTCGCCCCTCCACTTT. It codes for CASTLDPGLSPLHF.

This clone was picked up a small number of times. This chain links TRBV27 with TRBJ1-6; 10 nucleotides line up with TRBD1. Germline V gene sequence: CDR1 MNHEY, CDR2 SMNVEV (reference sequence). V lost 4 bases and J lost 6; bases outside the gene matches: 6. This CDR3 has 16 residues. CDR3 sequence reads: CASSSWTGGGNSPLHF. The CDR3 DNA reads TGTGCCAGCAGTTCCTGGACAGGGGGGGGTAATTCACCCCTCCACTTT.

V and J are TRBV12-5 and TRBJ1-1, with D possibly being TRBD1 (5 bases). The germline V gene has CDR1 LGHNT and CDR2 FRNRAP. The length of the CDR3 is 16 residues. Deletions cut 5 bases from V and 10 bases from J, with 26 bases between. The CDR3 DNA reads as TGTGCTAGTGGTCCATCCCCCCAAACACAGGAGGGGAGAGCTTTCTTT. Translating it yields CASGPSPQTQEGRAFF.

The chain is built from TRBV30 and TRBJ1-5; TRBD1 is a possible D gene (5 bases). The CDR3 contains 13 residues. Germline V gives CDR1 GTSNPN, CDR2 SVGIG (reference sequence). The V and J ends lost 5 bases and 2 bases respectively, with 10 bases between them. The CDR3 is CAWAGGGNQPQHF. DNA of the CDR3: TGTGCCTGGGCGGGGGGTGGCAATCAGCCCCAGCATTTT.

In this sample, this clone turned up a few times. V usage is TRBV6-1 and J usage is TRBJ2-2, with D perhaps TRBD2 (5 bases). V lost 7 bases, J lost 6 bases, and 6 bases lay in between. This CDR3 region has 11 residues. Germline V gene lookup returns CDR1 MNHNS and CDR2 SASEGT. In DNA form, the CDR3 reads TGTGCCAGCACGGGATCCGGGGAGCTGTTTTTT. Protein product: CASTGSGELFF.

The chain combines TRBV29-1 with TRBJ1-4; perhaps TRBD1 as D (6 bases). Germline assignment: CDR1 SQVTM and CDR2 ANQGSEA. This CDR3 spans 17 amino acids. Deletions cut 4 bases from V and 1 base from J, with 19 bases between. The CDR3 region has the DNA TGCAGCGTTGGGGAGGACAGTCCAGGAAGAACTAATGAAAAACTGTTTTTT. It is translated as CSVGEDSPGRTNEKLFF. The entire variable domain, with the rest obtained from reference TRBV29-1 and TRBJ1-4, is as follows: SAVISQKPSRDICQRGTSLTIQCQVDSQVTMMFWYRQQPGQSLTLIATANQGSEATYESGFVIDKFPISRPNLTFSTLTVSNMSPEDSSIYLCSVGEDSPGRTNEKLFFGSGTQLSVL.

This clone was seen only a few times. The rearrangement links TRBV18 to TRBJ2-5; 7 bases are shared with TRBD2. CDR1 is KGHSH and CDR2 is LQKENI in the germline V gene. This CDR3 is built from 14 residues. The ends lost 4 bases at V and 1 base at J; junction bases unmatched: 3. The CDR3 nucleotides are TGTGCCAGCTCACAGGGAGGGTCCCAAGAGACCCAGTACTTC. Translating it yields CASSQGGSQETQYF. The full variable domain, completed using reference TRBV18 and TRBJ2-5, is NAGVMQNPRHLVRRRGQEARLRCSPMKGHSHVYWYRQLPEEGLKFMVYLQKENIIDESGMPKERFSAEFPKEGPSILRIQQVVRGDSAAYFCASSQGGSQETQYFGPGTRLLVL.

The rearrangement joins TRBV5-4 to TRBJ2-2; D gene unclear. The CDR3 is 12 amino acids. V was pared by 6 bases and J by 3 bases, with 6 bases between. Germline V CDR1 and CDR2: SGHNT, YYREEE (reference sequence). This chain's CDR3 is CASTRDTGELFF. The CDR3 DNA reads TGTGCCAGCACTCGAGACACCGGGGAGCTGTTTTTT.

V and J are TRBV29-1 and TRBJ1-2; 9 nucleotides match TRBD1. With V trimmed by 5 bases and J by 4 bases, 11 bases remained unmatched. CDR3 length: 15 residues. The germline V gene has CDR1 SQVTM and CDR2 ANQGSEA. CDR3 loop: CSVFPGQGSFYGYTF. The CDR3 DNA follows: TGCAGCGTTTTCCCGGGACAGGGTTCGTTCTATGGCTACACCTTC.

This chain uses TRBV11-2 with TRBJ1-2; 7 bases are a match to TRBD1. Germline CDR1 SGHAT, CDR2 FQNNGV. This CDR3 is 16 amino acids long. V shed 6 bases and J 2 bases; nucleotides not matched to a gene: 12. CDR3 sequence: CASSLLSDRRNYGYTF. The CDR3 nucleotides read TGTGCCAGCAGTTTACTTTCGGACAGGAGGAACTATGGCTACACCTTC.

The chain links TRBV15 to TRBJ2-5; D is perhaps TRBD2 (6 bases). V was cut by 1 base and J by 1 base, with 7 bases left in between. The CDR3 spans 14 residues. CDR1 LNHNV and CDR2 YYDKDF come from the germline V gene (reference sequence). The CDR3 sequence is CATSRGGIQETQYF. In nucleotides, the CDR3 is TGTGCCACCAGCAGAGGCGGGATCCAAGAGACCCAGTACTTC. Full variable domain (remainder filled in from reference TRBV15 and TRBJ2-5): DAMVIQNPRYQVTQFGKPVTLSCSQTLNHNVMYWYQQKSSQAPKLLFHYYDKDFNNEADTPDNFQSRRPNTSFCFLDIRSPGLGDTAMYLCATSRGGIQETQYFGPGTRLLVL.

This clone came up a few times. The chain links TRBV9 to TRBJ2-7; no reliable D call. CDR1 and CDR2 from the germline V gene are SGDLS and YYNGEE. With 0 bases removed from V and 6 bases from J, the gap between germline ends came to 16 bases. The CDR3 loop spans 15 amino acids. CDR3 loop: CASSVAPSPMGEQYF. CDR3 DNA sequence: TGTGCCAGCAGCGTAGCGCCCAGCCCGATGGGCGAGCAGTACTTC.

This clone was counted a few times. The chain uses TRBV2 and TRBJ1-6, with 9 bases identical to TRBD1. The germline gives CDR1 SNHLY, CDR2 FYNNEI. The CDR3 contains 14 residues. The J segment lost 9 bases and the V segment lost 5 bases, leaving 5 bases of the junction unmatched. DNA for the CDR3: TGTGCCAGCAGTCTGGACAGGGGAGGTTCACCCCTCCACTTT. This translates into CASSLDRGGSPLHF.

In this sample, this clone turned up a few times. The rearrangement uses TRBV4-3 and TRBJ1-2, with no clear D. The V and J ends lost 1 base and 8 bases respectively, with 11 bases between them. CDR3 size: 13 residues. Germline values: CDR1 LGHNA, CDR2 YSLEER. The CDR3 sequence is CASSQGTARGYTF. Here the CDR3 DNA reads TGCGCCAGCAGCCAAGGGACTGCTAGAGGCTACACCTTC.

The chain recombines TRBV28 with TRBJ1-2, with D perhaps matching TRBD1 (5 bases). The CDR3 contains 13 residues. In germline, CDR1 is MDHEN, CDR2 SYDVKM. V lost 4 bases to trimming and J lost 6 bases, with 12 bases between them. CDR3 bases: TGTGCCAGCAGTTCTGGACATCCAAATGGCTACACCTTC. Translated: CASSSGHPNGYTF.

Only a few counts were recorded for this clone. The chain links TRBV30 to TRBJ2-5; a weak D match, TRBD2 (5 bases). Germline lookup yields CDR1 GTSNPN and CDR2 SVGIG (reference sequence). The CDR3 loop spans 12 amino acids. V was clipped by 2 bases and J by 3 bases, with 7 bases between them. CDR3 loop: CAWSLREETQYF. The CDR3 DNA follows: TGTGCCTGGAGTCTGCGGGAAGAGACCCAGTACTTC.

The CDR3 spells CASSQAHASVTGELFF. Here the CDR3 DNA reads TGTGCCAGCAGCCAAGCTCACGCCTCTGTTACCGGGGAGCTGTTTTTT. The chain recombines TRBV4-2 with TRBJ2-2; the D is unclear. V was trimmed by 1 base and J by 5 bases, leaving 14 bases between them. The CDR3 sequence is 16 residues long. Germline CDR1 LGHNA, CDR2 YNFKEQ.

J is TRBJ2-1 and V is TRBV7-2, with unresolved D. CDR1 SGHTA and CDR2 FQGNSA come from the germline V gene. The CDR3 covers 16 residues. The V end lost 1 base, the J end lost 9 bases, and 19 bases lay between the germline ends. CDR3 region: CASSLGLGLRLSEQFF. CDR3 coding DNA: TGTGCCAGCAGCTTAGGATTAGGGCTTCGGCTTAGTGAGCAGTTCTTC. The full variable domain, in which reference TRBV7-2 and TRBJ2-1 provide the parts outside the CDR3, is GAGVSQSPSNKVTEKGKDVELRCDPISGHTALYWYRQSLGQGLEFLIYFQGNSAPDKSGLPSDRFSAERTGGSVSTLTIQRTQQEDSAVYLCASSLGLGLRLSEQFFGPGTRLTVL.

The genes are TRBV2 and TRBJ2-7, with D maybe TRBD1 (5 bases). V shed 7 bases and J shed 5 bases, with 18 bases lying between them. Germline V CDR1 and CDR2: SNHLY, FYNNEI. The length of the CDR3 is 14 residues. The chain's CDR3 is CASTRPGILHEQYF. In DNA form, the CDR3 reads TGTGCCAGCACCCGCCCAGGGATATTGCACGAGCAGTACTTC.

The J gene is TRBJ1-2, the V gene TRBV7-9, with TRBD1 matching over 8 bases. Looked up from germline, CDR1 is SEHNR and CDR2 is FQNEAQ (reference sequence). This CDR3 contains 14 residues. J was trimmed by 4 bases and V by 4 bases; bases with no gene match: 5. The chain's CDR3 is CASSSLTGAYGYTF. CDR3 DNA: TGTGCCAGCAGCTCCCTGACAGGGGCCTATGGCTACACCTTC.

Only a few counts were recorded for this clone. The genes are TRBV28 and TRBJ2-7, with TRBD2 as a possible D gene (6 bases). V was trimmed by 4 bases and J by 3 bases, leaving 16 bases between them. Germline CDR1 is MDHEN and CDR2 is SYDVKM. The CDR3 is 15 residues long. The CDR3 sequence: CASSSSGGAFYEQYF. In DNA form, the CDR3 reads TGTGCCAGCAGTTCCAGCGGCGGGGCGTTCTACGAGCAGTACTTC.

J is TRBJ1-4 and V is TRBV7-9; 9 nucleotides match TRBD1. Germline V gene sequence: CDR1 SEHNR, CDR2 FQNEAQ (reference sequence). J lost 3 bases, V lost 4 bases, and 3 bases had no gene match. This CDR3 comprises 15 residues. For the CDR3, the DNA is TGTGCCAGCAGCTCCTACAGGGGGCCTAATGAAAAACTGTTTTTT. This gives the protein CASSSYRGPNEKLFF. Full variable domain (rest looked up from reference TRBV7-9 and TRBJ1-4): DTGVSQNPRHKITKRGQNVTFRCDPISEHNRLYWYRQTLGQGPEFLTYFQNEAQLEKSRLLSDRFSAERPKGSFSTLEIQRTEQGDSAMYLCASSSYRGPNEKLFFGSGTQLSVL.

There are a few counts of this clone. The chain employs TRBV28 and TRBJ2-6; D is possibly TRBD1 or TRBD2 (6 bases each). V gave up 3 bases and J gave up 0 bases, with 9 bases separating them. Germline CDR1 reads MDHEN; CDR2 reads SYDVKM. CDR3 length: 16 amino acids. CDR3: CASSFPGASGANVLTF. CDR3 coding DNA: TGTGCCAGCAGTTTTCCGGGGGCCTCTGGGGCCAACGTCCTGACTTTC.

This chain links TRBV9 with TRBJ2-1; a possible D gene is TRBD2 (5 bases). Germline CDR1 and CDR2: SGDLS and YYNGEE. The length of the CDR3 is 14 residues. V was shortened by 4 bases and J by 4 bases, with 12 bases between the two germline ends. CDR3 sequence reads: CASSYRGLYNEQFF. CDR3 nucleotides: TGTGCCAGCAGCTACCGGGGATTGTACAATGAGCAGTTCTTC.

The V call is TRBV4-2, the J call TRBJ1-2; possible D gene TRBD1, 6 bases. Looked up from germline, CDR1 is LGHNA and CDR2 is YNFKEQ. The germline V and J ends were trimmed by 1 base and 5 bases, with 14 bases remaining between them. This CDR3 is built from 15 residues. Here the CDR3 reads CASSQGTVRLYGYTF. For the CDR3, the DNA is TGTGCCAGCAGCCAAGGGACAGTAAGACTTTATGGCTACACCTTC.

The chain uses TRBV10-3 and TRBJ2-5; 9 bases map to TRBD1. The CDR3 consists of 16 residues. CDR1 and CDR2 (germline): ENHRY, SYGVKD. V trimming: 5 bases; J trimming: 4 bases; junction bases outside the gene matches: 11. The CDR3 DNA reads TGTGCCATCAGTCCGGGACAGGGATTAGGAAGAGAGACCCAGTACTTC. Translating it yields CAISPGQGLGRETQYF.